This entry features one T cell receptor (beta chain) sequence. The data stem from a study of blood T cell repertoires in COVID-19. Study-level background: The recovered donors of Cohort 3 showed two negative PCRs, clearance, or symptom resolution.

The CDR3 covers 16 residues. V lost 6 bases and J 1 base, leaving 17 bases between the germline ends. Germline V gives CDR1 SNHLY, CDR2 FYNNEI. In terms of age and location, participants ranged from roughly 18 to 95 years and lived in about two dozen US areas. As handled by the study authors: Amplification of reference gene primers provided the estimated nucleated cell counts. Clones were sequenced by immunoSEQ multiplex PCR, and TCRdb holds only the in-frame ones, with some missing. V, J and clone size were drawn from that table, and D and trimming were deduced from the DNA. The sample records about 270,000 clones, around 90% being singletons.

Sample: PBMCs or T cells enriched from blood (not recorded which). The receptor's source is a woman in her fifties or sixties in a cohort exposed to, infected with or recovered from COVID-19 (not recorded which). This chain connects TRBV2 to TRBJ2-3; a possible D gene is TRBD1 (5 bases). CDR3 coding DNA: TGTGCCAGCAGCCAAACAGGCACCCCCCGCACAGATACGCAGTATTTT. It codes for CASSQTGTPRTDTQYF.